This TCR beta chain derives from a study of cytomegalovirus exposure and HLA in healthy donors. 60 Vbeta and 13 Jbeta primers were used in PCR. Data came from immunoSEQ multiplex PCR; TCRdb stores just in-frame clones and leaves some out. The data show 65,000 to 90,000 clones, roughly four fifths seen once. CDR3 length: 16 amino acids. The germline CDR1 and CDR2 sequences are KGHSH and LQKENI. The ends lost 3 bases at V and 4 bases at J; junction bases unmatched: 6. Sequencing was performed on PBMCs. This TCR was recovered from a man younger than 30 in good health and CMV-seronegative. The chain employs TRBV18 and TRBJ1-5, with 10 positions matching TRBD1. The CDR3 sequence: CASSPPGQGINQPQHF. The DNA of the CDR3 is TGTGCCAGCTCACCGCCGGGACAGGGGATAAATCAGCCCCAGCATTTT.